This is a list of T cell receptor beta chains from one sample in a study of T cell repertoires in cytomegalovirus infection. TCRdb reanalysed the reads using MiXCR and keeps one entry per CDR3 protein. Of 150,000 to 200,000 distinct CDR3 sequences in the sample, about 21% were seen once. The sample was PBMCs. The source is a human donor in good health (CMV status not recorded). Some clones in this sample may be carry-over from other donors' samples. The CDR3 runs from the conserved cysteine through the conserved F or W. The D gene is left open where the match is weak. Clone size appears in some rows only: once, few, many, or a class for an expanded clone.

CDR3nt: TGTGCCAGCAGCTTTAACCGGGATGGCTACACCTTC; CDR3aa: CASSFNRDGYTF; abundance: -; d_gene: -; j_gene: TRBJ1-2; v_gene: TRBV7-6
CDR3nt: TGTGCCAGCAGTTTAACAGCGGGAAGGGACGAGCAGTACTTC; CDR3aa: CASSLTAGRDEQYF; abundance: few; d_gene: TRBD2; j_gene: TRBJ2-7; v_gene: TRBV27
CDR3nt: TGTGCCAGCAGTTACTCGACGGTCCGCGATTCCACTGAAGCTTTCTTT; CDR3aa: CASSYSTVRDSTEAFF; abundance: few; d_gene: -; j_gene: TRBJ1-1; v_gene: TRBV6-2/TRBV6-3
CDR3nt: TGTGCCAGCAGCGAGGACGGCGCTAACTATGGCTACACCTTC; CDR3aa: CASSEDGANYGYTF; abundance: few; d_gene: -; j_gene: TRBJ1-2; v_gene: TRBV5-4
CDR3nt: TGTGCCAGCAGTGAATCCCCGAACACCGGGGAGCTGTTTTTT; CDR3aa: CASSESPNTGELFF; abundance: few; d_gene: -; j_gene: TRBJ2-2; v_gene: TRBV2
CDR3nt: TGTGCCACCAGCAGGAGGGCAGGGAGGGACGCTTTCTTT; CDR3aa: CATSRRAGRDAFF; abundance: -; d_gene: -; j_gene: TRBJ1-1; v_gene: TRBV15
CDR3nt: TGTGCCAGCAGTTTAATTGCAGGGGGTGGGGGCCCCTACAATGAGCAGTTCTTC; CDR3aa: CASSLIAGGGGPYNEQFF; abundance: many; d_gene: TRBD1; j_gene: TRBJ2-1; v_gene: TRBV12-3/TRBV12-4
CDR3nt: TGTGCCAGCAGCTTCGGGGGCTACTCCTACGAGCAGTACTTC; CDR3aa: CASSFGGYSYEQYF; abundance: -; d_gene: -; j_gene: TRBJ2-7; v_gene: TRBV11-3
CDR3nt: TGTGCCAGCTCGGAAGTAGCGGGAGGTACGCAGTATTTT; CDR3aa: CASSEVAGGTQYF; abundance: -; d_gene: TRBD2; j_gene: TRBJ2-3; v_gene: TRBV18
CDR3nt: TGTGCCAGCAGCGGGAGACTAGTTAACGAGCAGTACTTC; CDR3aa: CASSGRLVNEQYF; abundance: few; d_gene: -; j_gene: TRBJ2-7; v_gene: TRBV11-3
CDR3nt: TGTGCCAGTAGTATGAGTGTTCTGGGACCCTCCTACGAGCAGTACTTC; CDR3aa: CASSMSVLGPSYEQYF; abundance: few; d_gene: -; j_gene: TRBJ2-7; v_gene: TRBV19
CDR3nt: TGTGCCAGCAGTGAATCCGCCACAGGGGGTCTCACCGGGGAGCTGTTTTTT; CDR3aa: CASSESATGGLTGELFF; abundance: -; d_gene: TRBD1; j_gene: TRBJ2-2; v_gene: TRBV2
CDR3nt: TGTGCCAGCAGCTTAGCGGGAGTCACCTACAATGAGCAGTTCTTC; CDR3aa: CASSLAGVTYNEQFF; abundance: few; d_gene: TRBD2; j_gene: TRBJ2-1; v_gene: TRBV5-4
CDR3nt: TGTGCCAGCAGTGACTCTAGCGGGAGCCCCACCGGGGAGCTGTTTTTT; CDR3aa: CASSDSSGSPTGELFF; abundance: many; d_gene: TRBD2; j_gene: TRBJ2-2; v_gene: TRBV6-4
CDR3nt: TGTGCCAGCAGCTTTGGGCAGTACACCGGGGAGCTGTTTTTT; CDR3aa: CASSFGQYTGELFF; abundance: -; d_gene: -; j_gene: TRBJ2-2; v_gene: TRBV11-3
CDR3nt: TGTGCCAGCAGCCAAGGGTTGGCGGGGGGCCGGTTTTTGGAGGAGACCCAGTACTTC; CDR3aa: CASSQGLAGGRFLEETQYF; abundance: -; d_gene: TRBD2; j_gene: TRBJ2-5; v_gene: TRBV4-2
CDR3nt: TGTGCCATCAGTGAGGGAGATTCACCCCTCCACTTT; CDR3aa: CAISEGDSPLHF; abundance: -; d_gene: -; j_gene: TRBJ1-6; v_gene: TRBV10-3
CDR3nt: TGTGCCAGCAGTTACGGAAATAGCAATCAGCCCCAGCATTTT; CDR3aa: CASSYGNSNQPQHF; abundance: -; d_gene: -; j_gene: TRBJ1-5; v_gene: TRBV6-2/TRBV6-3
CDR3nt: TGTGCCAGCAGTCGCCCGCCCACCTCGGTGAACACTGAAGCTTTCTTT; CDR3aa: CASSRPPTSVNTEAFF; abundance: -; d_gene: -; j_gene: TRBJ1-1; v_gene: TRBV6-5
CDR3nt: TGTGCCAGCAGTGATCCCCAGGGGGCTGTTGGCTACACCTTC; CDR3aa: CASSDPQGAVGYTF; abundance: -; d_gene: TRBD1; j_gene: TRBJ1-2; v_gene: TRBV2
CDR3nt: TGTGCCATCGAGGGGGATCACAATGAGCAGTTCTTC; CDR3aa: CAIEGDHNEQFF; abundance: many; d_gene: -; j_gene: TRBJ2-1; v_gene: TRBV10-3
CDR3nt: TGTGCCAGCAGCTTAGCGCAGGGTGAAGCTTTCTTT; CDR3aa: CASSLAQGEAFF; abundance: many; d_gene: -; j_gene: TRBJ1-1; v_gene: TRBV7-8
CDR3nt: TGTGCCAGCAGTTACGGACTAGCGGGGGTTACCGGGGAGCTGTTTTTT; CDR3aa: CASSYGLAGVTGELFF; abundance: many; d_gene: TRBD2; j_gene: TRBJ2-2; v_gene: TRBV6-5
CDR3nt: TGCAGTGCTAGTACACTTGCAACTAATGAAAAACTGTTTTTT; CDR3aa: CSASTLATNEKLFF; abundance: -; d_gene: -; j_gene: TRBJ1-4; v_gene: TRBV20-1
CDR3nt: TGCAGCGTTGACCCTGGGACCTCGGGACTAGCATTTAGTGAGCAGTTCTTC; CDR3aa: CSVDPGTSGLAFSEQFF; abundance: few; d_gene: TRBD2; j_gene: TRBJ2-1; v_gene: TRBV29-1
CDR3nt: TGTGCCAGCAGTACTCCCCGAACAGGGGGGTACAATGAGCAGTTCTTC; CDR3aa: CASSTPRTGGYNEQFF; abundance: many; d_gene: TRBD1; j_gene: TRBJ2-1; v_gene: TRBV6-2/TRBV6-3
CDR3nt: TGTGCCAGCAGCTTTGGGACGCCGAGCTCTGGGGCCAACGTCCTGACTTTC; CDR3aa: CASSFGTPSSGANVLTF; abundance: many; d_gene: -; j_gene: TRBJ2-6; v_gene: TRBV7-2
CDR3nt: TGCAGTGCTAGAGAACCGCGGGCAGGGTGGGGCGAGCAGTACTTC; CDR3aa: CSAREPRAGWGEQYF; abundance: few; d_gene: -; j_gene: TRBJ2-7; v_gene: TRBV20-1
CDR3nt: TGTGCCACAAATGGTGCGGTCGGTCAGCCCCAGCATTTT; CDR3aa: CATNGAVGQPQHF; abundance: -; d_gene: -; j_gene: TRBJ1-5; v_gene: TRBV19
CDR3nt: TGTGCCAGCAGTTACTCAAGCGACGGTCGAGAGACCCAGTACTTC; CDR3aa: CASSYSSDGRETQYF; abundance: few; d_gene: -; j_gene: TRBJ2-5; v_gene: TRBV6-5